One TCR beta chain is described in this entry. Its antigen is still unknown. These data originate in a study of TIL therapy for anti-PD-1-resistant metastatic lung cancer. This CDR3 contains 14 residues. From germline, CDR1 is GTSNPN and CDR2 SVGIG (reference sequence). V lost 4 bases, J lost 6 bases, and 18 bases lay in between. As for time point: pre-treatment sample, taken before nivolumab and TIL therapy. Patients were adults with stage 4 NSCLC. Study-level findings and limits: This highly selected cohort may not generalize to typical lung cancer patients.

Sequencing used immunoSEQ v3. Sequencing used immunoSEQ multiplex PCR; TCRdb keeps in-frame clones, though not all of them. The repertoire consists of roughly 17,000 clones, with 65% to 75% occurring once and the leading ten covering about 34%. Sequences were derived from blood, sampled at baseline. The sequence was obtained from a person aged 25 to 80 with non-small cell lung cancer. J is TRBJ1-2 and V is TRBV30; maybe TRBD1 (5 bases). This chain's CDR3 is CAWNGGIGGNGYTF. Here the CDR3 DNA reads TGTGCCTGGAACGGTGGTATTGGGGGGAATGGCTACACCTTC.